This T cell receptor beta chain comes out of a study of beta chain features in type 1 diabetes. Study observations and caveats: The study found that naive, central memory and Treg TCRB repertoires appeared more similar in patients than in healthy donors. Sequencing the cDNA could make cells with high TCR expression show up more than they should. In patients and controls equally, PCR might favor templates that are shorter.

Expressed TCRB transcripts were sequenced after all isolated RNA was converted to cDNA. The read count averaged around 3.6 million across naive, central memory and regulatory T cell samples. Profiled with immunoSEQ multiplex PCR; TCRdb holds only in-frame clones, not every one. The sample yields 310,000 or so clones, 8% to 13% seen once. A word on this clone: Antigen specificity is unknown.

The CDR3 extends over 16 amino acids. Trimming cost V 0 bases and J 1 base, with 9 bases left between them. Germline V gene data show CDR1 as SGHTA and CDR2 as FQGTGA. The gene calls are TRBV7-3 and TRBJ2-2; D is possibly TRBD1 (6 bases). Sequencing input: naive CD4+ T cells from blood. The TCR sequence derives from a woman between 25 and 40 years old in good health. The CDR3 region is CASSLTKQGNTGELFF. CDR3 nucleotide sequence: TGTGCCAGCAGCTTAACGAAACAGGGGAACACCGGGGAGCTGTTTTTT.